Below, 9 T cell receptor beta chains from the same sample are listed, as sequenced in a study of blood T cell repertoires in COVID-19. Method: immunoSEQ multiplex PCR; TCRdb's copy keeps in-frame clones and lacks some. The data hold more than 95,000 clones, with 81% observed a single time. Specimen: peripheral blood. These receptors all stem from a man between 25 and 39 years old with COVID-19, enrolled during active disease.

V usage is TRBV7-9 and J usage is TRBJ2-4, with D possibly matching TRBD1 (6 bases). The CDR3 runs 16 residues. The germline V gene encodes CDR1 SEHNR and CDR2 FQNEAQ (reference sequence). V lost 5 bases and J 3 bases, leaving 17 bases between the germline ends. CDR3 amino acids: CASSGQGIGGKNIQYF. In nucleotides, the CDR3 is TGTGCCAGCAGCGGTCAGGGGATTGGGGGCAAAAACATTCAGTACTTC.

The sample holds a few counts of this clone. The chain combines TRBV6-5 with TRBJ1-2; tentatively, D is TRBD1 (6 bases). Between the trimmed V and J ends, which lost 5 bases and 8 bases, there was a span of 21 bases. Germline CDR1 is MNHEY and CDR2 is SVGAGI. This CDR3 region has 15 residues. DNA of the CDR3: TGTGCCAGCAGTCGCCGGGGGGGCGTATCTTTCGGCTACACCTTC. Residues: CASSRRGGVSFGYTF.

The J gene is TRBJ2-7, the V gene TRBV5-1; 11 bases line up with TRBD2. V was pared by 3 bases and J by 4 bases, with 3 bases of the junction left unmatched. The germline V gene has CDR1 SGHRS and CDR2 YFSETQ. This CDR3 region has 14 residues. The CDR3 sequence is CASSYTSGSYEQYF. The CDR3 DNA sequence: TGCGCCAGCAGCTACACTAGCGGGAGTTACGAGCAGTACTTC.

For this clone: The junction differs from germline at one of its ends, possibly a read error. The chain employs TRBV3-1 (or the pseudogene TRBV3-2) and TRBJ2-1; 10 nucleotides match TRBD1. Germline V CDR1 and CDR2: LGHDT, YNNKEL (reference sequence). The CDR3 contains 12 residues. This CDR3 is CASSQGDRGLLF. The CDR3 bases are TGTGCCAGCAGCCAGGGGGACAGGGGCTTACTCTTC.

The J gene is TRBJ2-3, the V gene TRBV18; TRBD1 agrees at 12 bases. J was trimmed by 6 bases and V by 5 bases; bases with no gene match: 9. This CDR3 is 16 amino acids long. Per the germline V gene, CDR1 is KGHSH and CDR2 is LQKENI. CDR3: CASSAPGQGAGDTQYF. CDR3 bases: TGTGCCAGCTCAGCCCCGGGACAGGGGGCGGGGGATACGCAGTATTTT. The full variable domain, its missing parts supplied by reference TRBV18 and TRBJ2-3, is NAGVMQNPRHLVRRRGQEARLRCSPMKGHSHVYWYRQLPEEGLKFMVYLQKENIIDESGMPKERFSAEFPKEGPSILRIQQVVRGDSAAYFCASSAPGQGAGDTQYFGPGTRLTVL.

The chain uses TRBV14 and TRBJ2-5, with D possibly matching TRBD1 (6 bases). The CDR3 is made up of 14 amino acids. The germline CDR1 and CDR2 sequences are SGHDN and FVKESK. Trimming removed 2 bases at V and 3 bases at J, with 10 bases between. CDR3 region: CASSQPGHEETQYF. The CDR3, as DNA: TGTGCCAGCAGCCAACCGGGACACGAAGAGACCCAGTACTTC.

The chain joins TRBV4-1 to TRBJ1-4; TRBD1 agrees at 8 bases. Trimming cost V 1 base and J 7 bases; bases outside gene matches: 8. CDR1 and CDR2 from the germline V gene are MGHRA and YSYEKL. The CDR3 loop spans 16 amino acids. This CDR3 is CASSQAPGGAGEKLFF. The CDR3 region has the DNA TGCGCCAGCAGCCAAGCCCCAGGGGGCGCGGGTGAAAAACTGTTTTTT.

This chain joins TRBV14 and TRBJ2-1; D remains ambiguous. Trimming took 4 bases from V and 2 from J, leaving 9 bases between them. The length of the CDR3 is 14 residues. Germline V gene data show CDR1 as SGHDN and CDR2 as FVKESK. In DNA form, the CDR3 reads TGTGCCAGCAGCCCTCCGAGGACCTACAATGAGCAGTTCTTC. Translating it yields CASSPPRTYNEQFF.

The chain combines TRBV27 with TRBJ2-1; no firm D call. V was cut by 5 bases and J by 0 bases, with 14 bases left in between. Per the germline V gene, CDR1 is MNHEY and CDR2 is SMNVEV (reference sequence). There are 16 residues in the CDR3. CDR3 coding DNA: TGTGCCAGCAGTCCCGACACAACCCGCTCCTACAATGAGCAGTTCTTC. This gives the protein CASSPDTTRSYNEQFF.